Described below is a single T cell receptor beta chain sequence and its context. This specimen comes from a study of blood T cell repertoires in COVID-19. Sequencing was performed with immunoSEQ multiplex PCR; in TCRdb, only in-frame clones are kept and a portion is missing. The sample shows 200,000 to 250,000 clones, approximately 80% of them seen only once. Germline V gene lookup returns CDR1 DFQATT and CDR2 SNEGSKA (reference sequence). Trimming left V 3 bases short and J 3 bases short, with 11 bases between. This CDR3 region has 13 residues. The sequence derives from a middle-aged woman with acute COVID-19. Sequencing was carried out using PBMCs or T cells enriched from blood (not recorded which). V is TRBV20-1 and J is TRBJ1-1, with D possibly being TRBD1 (5 bases). As DNA, the CDR3 is TGCAGTGCTAGTTGGGGCGCGGACACTGAAGCTTTCTTT. It translates to CSASWGADTEAFF.